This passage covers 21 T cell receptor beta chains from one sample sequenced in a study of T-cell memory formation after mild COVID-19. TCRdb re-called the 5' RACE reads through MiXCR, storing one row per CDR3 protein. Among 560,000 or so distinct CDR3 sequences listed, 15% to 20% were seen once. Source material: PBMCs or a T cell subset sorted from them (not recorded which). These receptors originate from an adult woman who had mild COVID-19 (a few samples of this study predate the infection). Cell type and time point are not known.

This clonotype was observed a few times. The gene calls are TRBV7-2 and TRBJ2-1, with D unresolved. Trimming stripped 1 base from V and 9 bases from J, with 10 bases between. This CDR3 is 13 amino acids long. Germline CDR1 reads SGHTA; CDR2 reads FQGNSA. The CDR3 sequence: CASSLGYGGEQFF. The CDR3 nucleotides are TGTGCCAGCAGCTTAGGCTACGGTGGTGAGCAGTTCTTC.

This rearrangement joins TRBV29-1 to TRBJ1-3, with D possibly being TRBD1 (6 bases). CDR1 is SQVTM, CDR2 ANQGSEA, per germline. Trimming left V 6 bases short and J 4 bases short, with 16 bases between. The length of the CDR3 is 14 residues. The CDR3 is CSVDTGSRGNTIYF. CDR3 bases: TGCAGCGTAGATACAGGGTCCCGCGGAAACACCATATATTTT.

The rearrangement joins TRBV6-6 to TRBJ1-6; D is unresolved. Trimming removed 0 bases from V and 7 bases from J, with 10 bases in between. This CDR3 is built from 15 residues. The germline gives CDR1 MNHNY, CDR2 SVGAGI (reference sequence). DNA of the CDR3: TGTGCCAGCAGTTACTCGATGGGTGCCAATTCACCCCTCCACTTT. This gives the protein CASSYSMGANSPLHF.

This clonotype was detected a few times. CDR3 DNA: TGCGCCAGCAGCCAACCCGGGATGACAGGAGCTGGCTACACCTTC. Its protein product is CASSQPGMTGAGYTF. The chain couples TRBV4-1 to TRBJ1-2; a weak D match, TRBD1 (6 bases). V was clipped by 2 bases and J by 7 bases, with 17 bases between them. The germline gives CDR1 MGHRA, CDR2 YSYEKL. The CDR3 is made up of 15 amino acids.

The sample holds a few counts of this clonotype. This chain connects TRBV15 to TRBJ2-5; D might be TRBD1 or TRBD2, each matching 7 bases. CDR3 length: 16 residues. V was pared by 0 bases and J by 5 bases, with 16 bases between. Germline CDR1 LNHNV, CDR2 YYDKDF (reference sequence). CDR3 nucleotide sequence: TGTGCCACCAGCAGAGATCTCGGGCAGGGGGGGGAGACCCAGTACTTC. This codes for CATSRDLGQGGETQYF.

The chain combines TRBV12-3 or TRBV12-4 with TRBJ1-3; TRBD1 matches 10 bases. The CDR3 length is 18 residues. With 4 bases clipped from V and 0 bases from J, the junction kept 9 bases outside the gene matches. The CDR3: CASSSGSGTGASGNTIYF. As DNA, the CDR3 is TGTGCCAGCAGTTCGGGGTCGGGGACAGGGGCCTCTGGAAACACCATATATTTT.

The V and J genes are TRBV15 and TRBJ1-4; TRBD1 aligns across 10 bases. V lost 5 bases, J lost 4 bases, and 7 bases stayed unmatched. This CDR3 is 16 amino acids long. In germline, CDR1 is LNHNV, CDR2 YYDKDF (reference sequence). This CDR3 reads CATSEGDRGINEKLFF. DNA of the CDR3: TGTGCCACCAGCGAAGGGGACAGGGGCATTAATGAAAAACTGTTTTTT.

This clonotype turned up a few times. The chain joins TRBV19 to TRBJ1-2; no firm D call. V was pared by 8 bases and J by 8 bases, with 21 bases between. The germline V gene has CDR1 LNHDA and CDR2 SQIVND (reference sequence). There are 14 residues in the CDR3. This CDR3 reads CASRRAESTGGYTF. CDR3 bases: TGTGCCAGTCGCCGGGCAGAGTCAACGGGAGGCTACACCTTC.

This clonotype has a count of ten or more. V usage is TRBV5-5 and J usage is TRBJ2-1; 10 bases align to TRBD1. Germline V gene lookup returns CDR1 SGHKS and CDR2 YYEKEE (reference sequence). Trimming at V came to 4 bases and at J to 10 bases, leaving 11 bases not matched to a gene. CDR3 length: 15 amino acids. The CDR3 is CASSPGTGEVEEQFF. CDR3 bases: TGTGCCAGCAGCCCAGGGACAGGGGAAGTGGAGGAGCAGTTCTTC.

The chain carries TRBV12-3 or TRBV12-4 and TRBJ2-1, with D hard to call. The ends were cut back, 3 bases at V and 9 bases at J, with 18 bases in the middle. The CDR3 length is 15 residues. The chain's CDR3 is CASSLYGLRGIEQFF. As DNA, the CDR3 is TGTGCCAGCAGTTTGTACGGCCTGCGTGGGATTGAGCAGTTCTTC.

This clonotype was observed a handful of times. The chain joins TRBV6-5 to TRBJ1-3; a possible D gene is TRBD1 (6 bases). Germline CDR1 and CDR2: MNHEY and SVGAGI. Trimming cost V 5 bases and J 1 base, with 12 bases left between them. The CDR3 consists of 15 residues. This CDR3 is CASSPDDRSGNTIYF. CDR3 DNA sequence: TGTGCCAGCAGTCCCGACGACAGGTCTGGAAACACCATATATTTT.

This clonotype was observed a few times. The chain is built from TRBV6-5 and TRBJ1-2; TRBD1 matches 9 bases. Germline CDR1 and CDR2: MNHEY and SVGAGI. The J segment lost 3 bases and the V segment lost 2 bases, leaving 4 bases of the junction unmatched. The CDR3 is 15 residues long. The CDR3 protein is CASSYVRTGDYGYTF. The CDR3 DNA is TGTGCCAGCAGTTACGTAAGGACAGGGGACTATGGCTACACCTTC.

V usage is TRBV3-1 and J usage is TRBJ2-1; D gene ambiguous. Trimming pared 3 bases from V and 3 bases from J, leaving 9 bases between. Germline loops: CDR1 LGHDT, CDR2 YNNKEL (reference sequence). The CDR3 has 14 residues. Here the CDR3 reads CASSHKTGYNEQFF. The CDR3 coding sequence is TGTGCCAGCAGCCATAAGACTGGCTACAATGAGCAGTTCTTC.

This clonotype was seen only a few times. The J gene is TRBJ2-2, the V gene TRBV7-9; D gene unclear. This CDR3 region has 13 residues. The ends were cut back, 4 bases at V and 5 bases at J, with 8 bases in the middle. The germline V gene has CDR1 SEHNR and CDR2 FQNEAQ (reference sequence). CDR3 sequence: CASSSRWTGELFF. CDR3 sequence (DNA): TGTGCCAGCAGCTCGCGCTGGACCGGGGAGCTGTTTTTT.

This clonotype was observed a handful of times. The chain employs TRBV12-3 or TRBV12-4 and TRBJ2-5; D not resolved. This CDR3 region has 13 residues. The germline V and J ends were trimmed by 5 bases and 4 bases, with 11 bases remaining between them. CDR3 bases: TGTGCCAGCAGTGGCGGTCGGAGAGAGACCCAGTACTTC. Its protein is CASSGGRRETQYF.

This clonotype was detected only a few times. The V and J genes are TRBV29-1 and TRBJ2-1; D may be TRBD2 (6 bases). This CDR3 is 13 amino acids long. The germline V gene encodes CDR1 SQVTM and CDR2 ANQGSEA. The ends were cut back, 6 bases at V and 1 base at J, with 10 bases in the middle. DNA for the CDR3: TGCAGCGTCATAGCGGCATCCTACAATGAGCAGTTCTTC. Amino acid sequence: CSVIAASYNEQFF.

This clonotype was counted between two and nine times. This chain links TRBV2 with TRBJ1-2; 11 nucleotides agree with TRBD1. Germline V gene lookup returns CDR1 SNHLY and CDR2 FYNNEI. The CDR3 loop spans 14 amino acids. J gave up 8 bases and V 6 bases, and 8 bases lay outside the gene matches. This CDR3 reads CASSSGTGGIGYTF. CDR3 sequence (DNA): TGTGCCAGCAGCTCCGGGACAGGGGGAATCGGCTACACCTTC. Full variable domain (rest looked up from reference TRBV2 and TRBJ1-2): EPEVTQTPSHQVTQMGQEVILRCVPISNHLYFYWYRQILGQKVEFLVSFYNNEISEKSEIFDDQFSVERPDGSNFTLKIRSTKLEDSAMYFCASSSGTGGIGYTFGSGTRLTVV.

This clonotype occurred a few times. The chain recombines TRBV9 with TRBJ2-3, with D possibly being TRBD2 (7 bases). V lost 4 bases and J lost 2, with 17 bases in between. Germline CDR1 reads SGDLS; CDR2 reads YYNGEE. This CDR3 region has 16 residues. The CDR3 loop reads CASSYRGGGLTDTQYF. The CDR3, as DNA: TGTGCCAGCAGCTATAGGGGCGGGGGCCTCACAGATACGCAGTATTTT.

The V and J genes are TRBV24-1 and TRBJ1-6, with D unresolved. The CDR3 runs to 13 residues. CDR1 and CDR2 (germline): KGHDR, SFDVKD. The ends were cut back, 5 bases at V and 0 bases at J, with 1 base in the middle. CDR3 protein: CATSASYNSPLHF. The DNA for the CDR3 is TGTGCCACCAGTGCCTCCTATAATTCACCCCTCCACTTT.

The CDR3 nucleotides read TGTGCCAGCAGCCAAGATCACAGGGGGGTTTCCTACGAGCAGTACTTC. Amino acid sequence: CASSQDHRGVSYEQYF. V and J are TRBV4-2 and TRBJ2-7; 8 bases align to TRBD1. Trimming took 0 bases from V and 1 from J; bases not matched to a gene: 5. The length of the CDR3 is 16 residues. Germline V gene sequence: CDR1 LGHNA, CDR2 YNFKEQ.

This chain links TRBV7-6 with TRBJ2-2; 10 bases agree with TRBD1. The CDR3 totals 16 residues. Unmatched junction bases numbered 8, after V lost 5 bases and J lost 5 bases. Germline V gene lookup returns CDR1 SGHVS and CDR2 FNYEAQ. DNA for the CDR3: TGTGCCAGCAGCATCCGCCGGGACAGGGGTACCGGGGAGCTGTTTTTT. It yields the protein CASSIRRDRGTGELFF.